This T cell receptor beta chain was observed in a study of blood T cell repertoires in COVID-19. Study-wide context: Italy, Spain and the United States were the sources of the convalescent and acute COVID-19 samples. T cells, B-cell-depleted T cells, or PBMCs provided the cDNA or gDNA that served as material.

In the original analysis: Amplified reference gene primers provided the basis for estimating nucleated cell counts. Clones were read by immunoSEQ multiplex PCR, and TCRdb kept only the in-frame ones, dropping some. The V and J calls and clone size come from that table; D and trimming were worked out from the DNA. The sample contains 200,000 to 250,000 clones, about 80% of which appear only once. Before they entered the study, exposed participants had met a COVID-19 case within 2 weeks. This CDR3 is built from 15 residues. V was trimmed by 1 base and J by 2 bases, leaving 10 bases between them. Germline assignment: CDR1 MNHEY and CDR2 SVGEGT.

This sequence originates from a woman between 35 and 50 years old who had been exposed to COVID-19. The sample consisted of PBMCs or T cells enriched from blood (not recorded which). The rearrangement uses TRBV6-2 or TRBV6-3 and TRBJ2-3; D may be TRBD2 (6 bases). CDR3 bases: TGTGCCAGCAGTTACTTCGAGCGGGCCACAGATACGCAGTATTTT. This codes for CASSYFERATDTQYF.